The present T cell receptor beta chain was sequenced within a study of T cell responses to AZD1222 COVID-19 vaccine. Study context: Pooled together were second doses at about 4 or about 12 weeks. Findings and limits, study-wide: Spike regions recognized by vaccine-associated CD4 TCRs spanned the protein, led by 160-218 and 743-854. Targets within unmutated variant regions were reportedly found for nearly half of spike-specific TCRs.

The CDR3 has 18 residues. V lost 6 bases and J lost 0; bases outside the gene matches: 11. The germline gives CDR1 MDHEN, CDR2 SYDVKM. Turning to this clone: No antigen is known for it.

Assay used: immunoSEQ multiplex PCR; TCRdb lists only in-frame clones, some missing. In the table there are about 170,000 clones, roughly nine tenths of which are singletons. The sequencing here drew on peripheral blood, taken on day 0 of AZD1222 vaccination. This clonotype originated in an adult in good health. This rearrangement joins TRBV28 to TRBJ2-3, with 11 positions matching TRBD2. CDR3 amino acids: CASSNSGLAGLSTDTQYF. The CDR3, as DNA: TGTGCCAGCAGCAACTCCGGACTAGCGGGCCTCAGCACAGATACGCAGTATTTT. Variable domain in full (rest from reference TRBV28 and TRBJ2-3): DVKVTQSSRYLVKRTGEKVFLECVQDMDHENMFWYRQDPGLGLRLIYFSYDVKMKEKGDIPEGYSVSREKKERFSLILESASTNQTSMYLCASSNSGLAGLSTDTQYFGPGTRLTVL.